Listed below are T cell receptor beta chains from one sample, sequenced in a study of shared T cell receptors in the human thymus. Generated by immunoSEQ multiplex PCR, the TCRdb table keeps only in-frame clones and is missing some. The sample consists of about 400,000 clones, 95% of them appearing once. Sequencing used thymocytes. Receptors originate from a human donor. Both conserved end residues are part of each CDR3. The D gene is left open where the match is weak. For some rows the clone size is stated as once, few or many, or as a class when expanded; others skip it.

D,size,J,V,DNA,CDR3
NA,NA,TRBJ1-2,TRBV6-1,TGTGCCAGCAGTTGTAGGGGTTCTAACTATGGCTACACCTTC,CASSCRGSNYGYTF
NA,NA,TRBJ2-3,TRBV4-3,TGCGCCAGCAGCCAAGATAAAGGCGCGGGTCAGTATTTT,CASSQDKGAGQYF
NA,NA,TRBJ2-5,TRBV6-5,TGTGCCAGCAGCCCCCGGGGGGAGACCCAGTACTTC,CASSPRGETQYF
TRBD1,once,TRBJ1-1,TRBV14,TGTGCCAGCAGCCCCGGTTCTCTGACAGGGGAAAACACTGAAGCTTTCTTT,CASSPGSLTGENTEAFF
NA,NA,TRBJ1-3,TRBV28,TGTGCCAGCAGTTTGCGGGGGACATGGGGAAACACCATATATTTT,CASSLRGTWGNTIYF
TRBD2,NA,TRBJ2-3,TRBV6-5,TGTGCCAGCAGTTTTTTGGCTAGCGGAAGAGATACGCAGTATTTT,CASSFLASGRDTQYF
TRBD1,NA,TRBJ1-1,TRBV27,TGTGCCAGCAGTTTATTCCGAGGGGGCAAGCCGAACACTGAAGCTTTCTTT,CASSLFRGGKPNTEAFF
TRBD2,NA,TRBJ2-7,TRBV25-1,TGTGCCAGCAGTGGGTCGGGACTACACTCCTACGAGCAGTACTTC,CASSGSGLHSYEQYF
NA,NA,TRBJ2-1,TRBV28,TGTGCCAGCAGTTTAAAAGTGTCCGACGATACCTACAATGAGCAGTTCTTC,CASSLKVSDDTYNEQFF
TRBD1,NA,TRBJ2-7,TRBV4-1,TGCGCCAGCAGCCAAGAAGTGACAGGGGGCTCCTACGAGCAGTACTTC,CASSQEVTGGSYEQYF
TRBD1,NA,TRBJ1-2,TRBV15,TGTGCCACCAGCAGAGATGACAGGGTCGACTATGGCTACACCTTC,CATSRDDRVDYGYTF
TRBD1,NA,TRBJ1-2,TRBV6-5,TGTGCCAGCAGTTACGTTCCCGCAGGGGGGTATGGCTACACCTTC,CASSYVPAGGYGYTF
TRBD2,NA,TRBJ2-5,TRBV28,TGTGCCAGCACATGGGGGCGGGAGGGACTAGGAGAGACCCAGTACTTC,CASTWGREGLGETQYF
TRBD1,NA,TRBJ2-7,TRBV7-9,TGTGCCAGCAGCTTAGAAGGGGTGGGACAGGGAATCTCCTACGAGCAGTACTTC,CASSLEGVGQGISYEQYF
NA,NA,TRBJ2-5,TRBV11-2,TGTGCCAGCAGCTTACTCGCGGAGTCAGGAGAGACCCAGTACTTC,CASSLLAESGETQYF
TRBD1,once,TRBJ2-3,TRBV9,TGTGCCAGCAGCGTAGCTTTGAGGACAGGGGACGAGGATACGCAGTATTTT,CASSVALRTGDEDTQYF
NA,NA,TRBJ1-1,TRBV28,TGTGCCAGCACCCCGCCCCCGGGATCGTGGACTGAAGCTTTCTTT,CASTPPPGSWTEAFF
NA,NA,TRBJ2-7,TRBV5-1,TGCGCCAGCAGCTTGGTTTATCCCGGGACAAGCACCGAGCAGTACTTC,CASSLVYPGTSTEQYF
NA,NA,TRBJ2-1,TRBV5-8,TGTGCCAGCAGCCGCATGGTGGGGGGCGAAAGGCGCGATGAGCAGTTCTTC,CASSRMVGGERRDEQFF
TRBD1,NA,TRBJ1-2,TRBV25-1,TGTGCGCTCATCGGGACAGTCCGGGGCTACACCTTC,CALIGTVRGYTF
TRBD1,NA,TRBJ1-4,TRBV7-9,TGTGCCAGCAGCTCCCGGGACAGGAGCTTCTCAACTAATGAAAAACTGTTTTTT,CASSSRDRSFSTNEKLFF
NA,NA,TRBJ2-3,TRBV27,TGTGCCAGCAGTTTAAACAAATGCACAGATACGCAGTATTTT,CASSLNKCTDTQYF
NA,NA,TRBJ2-7,TRBV27,TGTGCCAGCAGTTCGACTAGTAGCTCCTACGAGCAGTACTTC,CASSSTSSSYEQYF
TRBD2,NA,TRBJ2-3,TRBV2,TGTGCCAGCAGTGAAAGAGCGGGAGGGCTTAAAGCGGCGCAGTATTTT,CASSERAGGLKAAQYF
NA,few,TRBJ1-1,TRBV29-1,TGCAGCGTTGCCAGGGCCCGGAACACTGAAGCTTTCTTT,CSVARARNTEAFF
TRBD2,NA,TRBJ2-7,TRBV27,TGTGCCAGCAGCCTCCGATGGGAGGGCAACGAGCAGTACTTC,CASSLRWEGNEQYF
TRBD1,NA,TRBJ2-7,TRBV6-1,TGTGCCAGCATTCTGACAGGGGACTCCTACGAGCAGTACTTC,CASILTGDSYEQYF
NA,NA,TRBJ2-5,TRBV5-6,TGTGCCAGCAGCCCCGAGAGCGGCCAAGAGACCCAGTACTTC,CASSPESGQETQYF
NA,NA,TRBJ2-5,TRBV15,TGTGCCACCAGCAGAGGCGGGTATAATATCCAGACCCAGTACTTC,CATSRGGYNIQTQYF
TRBD2,NA,TRBJ2-1,TRBV7-8,TGTGCCAGCAGCGCGGGACTAGTTATCCTCAGTGAGCAGTTCTTC,CASSAGLVILSEQFF